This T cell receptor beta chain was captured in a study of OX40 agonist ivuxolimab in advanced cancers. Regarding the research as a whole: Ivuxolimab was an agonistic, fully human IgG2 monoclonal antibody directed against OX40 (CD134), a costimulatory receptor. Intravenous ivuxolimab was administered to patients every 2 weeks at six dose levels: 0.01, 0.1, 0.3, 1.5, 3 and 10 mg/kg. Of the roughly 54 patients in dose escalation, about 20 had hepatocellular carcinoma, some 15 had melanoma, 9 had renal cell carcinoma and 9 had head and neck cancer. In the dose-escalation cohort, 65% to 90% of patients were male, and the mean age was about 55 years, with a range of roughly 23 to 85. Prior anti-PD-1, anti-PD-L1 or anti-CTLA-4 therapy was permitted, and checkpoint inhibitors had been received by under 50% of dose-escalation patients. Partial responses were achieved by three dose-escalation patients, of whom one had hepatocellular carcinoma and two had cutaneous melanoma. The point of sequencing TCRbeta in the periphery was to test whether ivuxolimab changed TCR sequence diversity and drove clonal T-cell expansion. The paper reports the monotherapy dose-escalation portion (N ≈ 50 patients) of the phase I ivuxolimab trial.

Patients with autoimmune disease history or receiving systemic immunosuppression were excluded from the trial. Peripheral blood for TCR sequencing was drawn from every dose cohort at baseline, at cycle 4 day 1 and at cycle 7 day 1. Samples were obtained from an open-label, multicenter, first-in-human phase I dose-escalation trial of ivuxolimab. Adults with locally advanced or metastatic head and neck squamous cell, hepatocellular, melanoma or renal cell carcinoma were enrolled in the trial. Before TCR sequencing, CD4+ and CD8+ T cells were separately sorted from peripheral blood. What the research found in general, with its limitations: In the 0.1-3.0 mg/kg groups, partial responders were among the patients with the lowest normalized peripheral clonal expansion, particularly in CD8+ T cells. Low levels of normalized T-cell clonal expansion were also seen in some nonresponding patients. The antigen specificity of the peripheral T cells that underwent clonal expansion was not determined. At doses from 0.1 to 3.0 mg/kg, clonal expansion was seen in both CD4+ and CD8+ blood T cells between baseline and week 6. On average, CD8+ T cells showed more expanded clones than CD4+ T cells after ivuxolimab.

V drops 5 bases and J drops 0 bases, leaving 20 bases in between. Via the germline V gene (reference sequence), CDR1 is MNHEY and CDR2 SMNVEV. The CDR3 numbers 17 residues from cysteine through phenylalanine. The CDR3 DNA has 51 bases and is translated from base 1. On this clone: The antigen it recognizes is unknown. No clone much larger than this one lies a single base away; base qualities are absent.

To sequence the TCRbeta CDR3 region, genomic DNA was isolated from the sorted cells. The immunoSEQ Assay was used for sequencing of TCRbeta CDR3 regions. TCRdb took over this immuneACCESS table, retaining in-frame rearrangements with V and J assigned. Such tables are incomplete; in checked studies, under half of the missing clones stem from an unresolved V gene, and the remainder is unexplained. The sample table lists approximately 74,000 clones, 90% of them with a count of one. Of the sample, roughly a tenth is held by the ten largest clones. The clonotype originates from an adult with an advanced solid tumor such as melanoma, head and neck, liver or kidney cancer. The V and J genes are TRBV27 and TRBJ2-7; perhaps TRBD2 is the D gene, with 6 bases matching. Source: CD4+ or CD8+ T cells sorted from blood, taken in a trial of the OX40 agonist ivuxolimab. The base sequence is TGTGCCAGCAGTCTAAGGCGGGGCGGGTTAAGCTCCTACGAGCAGTACTTC. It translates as CASSLRRGGLSSYEQYF.